The present T cell receptor beta chain was sequenced within a study of technical replicates of blood from a handful of donors. This table comes from immunoSEQ multiplex PCR, and its TCRdb copy is limited to in-frame clones, with some not included. Of about 61,000 clones detected, around 97% appear once; the ten largest clones hold approximately 0.21%. Note on this clone: A read error may produce the germline difference seen at one junction end.

CDR3 size: 15 residues. Looked up from germline, CDR1 is SNHLY and CDR2 is FYNNEI. The sample consisted of T cells isolated from PBMCs. The source is a human donor in good health. This chain links TRBV2 with TRBJ1-1, with no clear D. The DNA of the CDR3 is TGTGCCAGCAGTCAAGCGAGCGGGGTCGGCACTGAAGCTTTCTTT. Encoded protein: CASSQASGVGTEAFF.